This paragraph covers one TCR beta chain sequence. Its antigen remains unidentified. The data belong to a study of T cell responses to AZD1222 COVID-19 vaccine. Findings and caveats of the study: Only five to seven AZD1222 recipients tested seropositive at baseline. Most donors were white British, females outnumbered males, and clonal diversity was possibly underestimated. Across the whole spike, CD4 TCRs peaked at regions 160-218 and 743-854.

The CDR3 length is 14 residues. J was trimmed by 7 bases and V by 6 bases; bases with no gene match: 8. Germline V gene data show CDR1 as LNHDA and CDR2 as SQIVND (reference sequence). This table comes from immunoSEQ multiplex PCR, and its TCRdb copy is limited to in-frame clones, with some not included. Here the sample spans about 120,000 clones, approximately 90% being singletons. Samples with a second dose at about 4 or about 12 weeks were pooled together. This sequence was found in an adult who received the AZD1222 COVID-19 vaccine. The chain is built from TRBV19 and TRBJ1-5; 8 bases map to TRBD1. This specimen was peripheral blood, taken 28 days after the second AZD1222 dose. This CDR3 is CASRRDRGLQPQHF. DNA of the CDR3: TGTGCCAGTAGACGTGACAGGGGTCTCCAGCCCCAGCATTTT.